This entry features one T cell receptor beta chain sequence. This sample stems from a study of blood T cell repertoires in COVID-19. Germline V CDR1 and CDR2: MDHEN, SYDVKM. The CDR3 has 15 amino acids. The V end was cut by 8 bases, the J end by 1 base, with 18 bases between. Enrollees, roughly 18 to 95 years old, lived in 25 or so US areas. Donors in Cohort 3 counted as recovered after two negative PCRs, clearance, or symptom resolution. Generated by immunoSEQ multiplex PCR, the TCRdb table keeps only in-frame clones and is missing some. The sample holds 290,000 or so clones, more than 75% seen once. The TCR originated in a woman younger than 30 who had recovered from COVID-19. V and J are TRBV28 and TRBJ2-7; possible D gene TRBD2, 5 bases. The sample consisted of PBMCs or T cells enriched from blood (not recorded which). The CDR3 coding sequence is TGTGCCAGCGCCATACCCTTAGGAGGATCCTACGAGCAGTACTTC. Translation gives CASAIPLGGSYEQYF.